This T cell receptor beta chain appears in the sequencing data of a study of neoadjuvant anti-PD-1 for oral cavity cancer. The CDR3 covers 13 residues. The V gene's germline CDR1 is MGHRA and CDR2 YSYEKL. V lost 4 bases and J lost 2; bases outside the gene matches: 0. Time point denoted: after neoadjuvant nivolumab, at surgical resection. Data came from immunoSEQ multiplex PCR; TCRdb stores just in-frame clones and leaves some out. Of some 70,000 clones listed, 85% are singletons. The chain carries TRBV4-1 and TRBJ2-5, with 8 positions matching TRBD1. The sequence was obtained from a person aged 40 to 85 with oral cavity squamous cell carcinoma. Sequenced here: PBMCs, sampled after nivolumab (anti-PD-1) treatment. The CDR3 nucleotides are TGCGCCAGCAGCCGGACAGGGCAAGAGACCCAGTACTTC. Translation gives CASSRTGQETQYF.